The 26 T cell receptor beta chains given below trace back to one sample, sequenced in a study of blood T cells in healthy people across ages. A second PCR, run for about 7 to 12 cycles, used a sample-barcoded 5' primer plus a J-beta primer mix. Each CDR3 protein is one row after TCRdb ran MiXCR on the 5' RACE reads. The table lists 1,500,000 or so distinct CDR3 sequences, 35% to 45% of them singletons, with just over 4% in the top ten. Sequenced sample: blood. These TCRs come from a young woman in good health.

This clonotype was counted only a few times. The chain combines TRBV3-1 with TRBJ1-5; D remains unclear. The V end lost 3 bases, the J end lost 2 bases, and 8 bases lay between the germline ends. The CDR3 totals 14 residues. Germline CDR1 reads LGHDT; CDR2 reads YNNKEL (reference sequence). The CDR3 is CASSHAWGNQPQHF. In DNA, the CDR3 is TGTGCCAGCAGCCATGCTTGGGGCAATCAGCCCCAGCATTTT.

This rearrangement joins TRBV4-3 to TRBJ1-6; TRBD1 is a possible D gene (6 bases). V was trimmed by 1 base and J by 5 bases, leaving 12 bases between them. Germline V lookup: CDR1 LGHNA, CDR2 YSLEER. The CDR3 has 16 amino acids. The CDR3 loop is CASSQVTGTNNSPLHF. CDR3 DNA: TGCGCCAGCAGCCAAGTAACCGGGACAAATAATTCACCCCTCCACTTT.

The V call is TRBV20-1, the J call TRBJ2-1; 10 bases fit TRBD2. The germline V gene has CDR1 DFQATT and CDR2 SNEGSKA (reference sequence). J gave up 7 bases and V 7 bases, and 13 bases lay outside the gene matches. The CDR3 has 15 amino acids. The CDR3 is CSVGTSVNPGNEQFF. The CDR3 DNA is TGCAGTGTTGGGACTAGCGTCAATCCCGGTAATGAGCAGTTCTTC.

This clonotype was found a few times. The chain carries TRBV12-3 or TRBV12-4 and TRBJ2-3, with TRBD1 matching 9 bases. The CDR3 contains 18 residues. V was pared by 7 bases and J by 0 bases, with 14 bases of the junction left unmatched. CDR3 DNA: TGTGCCAGCATCTCCAGCCCCGGGACAGGGCTGAGCACAGATACGCAGTATTTT. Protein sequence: CASISSPGTGLSTDTQYF.

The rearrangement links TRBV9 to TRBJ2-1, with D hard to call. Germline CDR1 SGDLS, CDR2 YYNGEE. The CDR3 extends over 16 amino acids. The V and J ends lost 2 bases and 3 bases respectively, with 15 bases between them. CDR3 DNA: TGTGCCAGCAGCGTGCCCCCGACGGCAGTCTACAATGAGCAGTTCTTC. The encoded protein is CASSVPPTAVYNEQFF.

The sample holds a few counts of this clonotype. This CDR3 is CASSQGPGQGNNEKLFF. The CDR3 DNA reads TGCGCCAGCAGCCAGGGGCCGGGACAGGGAAATAATGAAAAACTGTTTTTT. The V call is TRBV4-3, the J call TRBJ1-4, with 9 bases matching TRBD1. J lost 4 bases, V lost 3 bases, and 9 bases had no gene match. This CDR3 region has 17 residues. Germline CDR1 and CDR2: LGHNA and YSLEER.

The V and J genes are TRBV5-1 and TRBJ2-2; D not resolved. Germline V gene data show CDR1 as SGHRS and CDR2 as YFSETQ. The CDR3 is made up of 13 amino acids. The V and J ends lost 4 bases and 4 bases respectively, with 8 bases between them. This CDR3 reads CASSVISTGELFF. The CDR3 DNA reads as TGCGCCAGCAGCGTGATTAGCACCGGGGAGCTGTTTTTT.

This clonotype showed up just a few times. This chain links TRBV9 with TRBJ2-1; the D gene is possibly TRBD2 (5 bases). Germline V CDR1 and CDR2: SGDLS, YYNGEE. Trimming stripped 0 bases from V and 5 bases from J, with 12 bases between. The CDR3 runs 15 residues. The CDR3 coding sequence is TGTGCCAGCAGCGTAGGTCTTATGACTAACAATGAGCAGTTCTTC. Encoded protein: CASSVGLMTNNEQFF. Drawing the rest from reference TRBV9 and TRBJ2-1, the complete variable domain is DSGVTQTPKHLITATGQRVTLRCSPRSGDLSVYWYQQSLDQGLQFLIQYYNGEERAKGNILERFSAQQFPDLHSELNLSSLELGDSALYFCASSVGLMTNNEQFFGPGTRLTVL.

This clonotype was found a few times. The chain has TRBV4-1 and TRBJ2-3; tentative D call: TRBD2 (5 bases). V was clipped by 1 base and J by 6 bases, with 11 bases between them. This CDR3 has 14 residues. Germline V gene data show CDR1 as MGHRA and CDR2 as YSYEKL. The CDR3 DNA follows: TGCGCCAGCAGCCAAGGGCCGGGGATGGATACGCAGTATTTT. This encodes CASSQGPGMDTQYF.

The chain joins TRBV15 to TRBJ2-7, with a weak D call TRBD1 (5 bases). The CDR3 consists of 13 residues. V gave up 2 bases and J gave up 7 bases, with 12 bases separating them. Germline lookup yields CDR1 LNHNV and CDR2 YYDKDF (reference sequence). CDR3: CATSRLRGNEQYF. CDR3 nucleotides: TGTGCCACCAGCAGACTTAGGGGTAATGAGCAGTACTTC.

CDR3 protein: CASSQEWGEVTGELFF. The CDR3 region has the DNA TGCGCCAGCAGCCAAGAATGGGGGGAGGTCACCGGGGAGCTGTTTTTT. V gene TRBV4-3 combines with J gene TRBJ2-2, with D tentatively TRBD2 (6 bases). The V gene's germline CDR1 is LGHNA and CDR2 YSLEER. This CDR3 is 16 amino acids long. V was cut by 0 bases and J by 4 bases, with 12 bases left in between.

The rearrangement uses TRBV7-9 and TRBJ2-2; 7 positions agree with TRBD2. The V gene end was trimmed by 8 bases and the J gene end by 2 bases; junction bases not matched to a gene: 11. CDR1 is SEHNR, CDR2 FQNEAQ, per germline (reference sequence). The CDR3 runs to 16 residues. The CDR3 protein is CASSQTERGNTGELFF. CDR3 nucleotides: TGTGCCAGCTCCCAAACGGAGCGGGGCAACACCGGGGAGCTGTTTTTT.

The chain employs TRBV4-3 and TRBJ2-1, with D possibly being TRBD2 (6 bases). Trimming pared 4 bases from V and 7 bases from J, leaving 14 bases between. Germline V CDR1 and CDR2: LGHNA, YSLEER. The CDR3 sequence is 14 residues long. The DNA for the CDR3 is TGCGCCAGCAGCCGCAACAATCGGGGGAATGAGCAGTTCTTC. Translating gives CASSRNNRGNEQFF.

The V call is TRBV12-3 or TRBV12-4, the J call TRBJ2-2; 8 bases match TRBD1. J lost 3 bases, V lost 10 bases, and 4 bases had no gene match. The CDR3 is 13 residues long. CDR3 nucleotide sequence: TGTGCCACCCGGACAGGGTACACCGGGGAGCTGTTTTTT. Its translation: CATRTGYTGELFF.

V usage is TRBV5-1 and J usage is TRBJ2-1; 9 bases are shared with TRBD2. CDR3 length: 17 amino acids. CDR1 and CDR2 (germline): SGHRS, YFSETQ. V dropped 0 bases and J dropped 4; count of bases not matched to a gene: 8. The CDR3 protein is CASSLALAGTNYNEQFF. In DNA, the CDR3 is TGCGCCAGCAGCTTGGCGCTAGCGGGGACAAATTACAATGAGCAGTTCTTC.

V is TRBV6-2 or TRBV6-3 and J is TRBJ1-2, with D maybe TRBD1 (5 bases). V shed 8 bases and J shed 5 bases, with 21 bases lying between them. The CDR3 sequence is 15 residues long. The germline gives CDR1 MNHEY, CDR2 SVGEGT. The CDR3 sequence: CASAKYQGQGYGYTF. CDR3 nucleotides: TGTGCCAGCGCAAAATACCAAGGGCAGGGTTATGGCTACACCTTC.

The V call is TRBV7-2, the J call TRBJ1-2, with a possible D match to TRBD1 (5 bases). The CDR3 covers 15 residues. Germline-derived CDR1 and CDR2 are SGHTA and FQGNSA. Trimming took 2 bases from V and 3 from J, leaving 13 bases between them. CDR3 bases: TGTGCCAGCAGCTTAAACGACTGGGGGGACTATGGCTACACCTTC. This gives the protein CASSLNDWGDYGYTF.

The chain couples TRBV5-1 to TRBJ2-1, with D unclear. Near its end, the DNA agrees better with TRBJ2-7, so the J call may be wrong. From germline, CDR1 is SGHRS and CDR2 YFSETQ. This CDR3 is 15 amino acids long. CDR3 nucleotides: TGCGCCAGCAGCTTGAATAGTGTGGCCTACAATGAGCAGTACTTC. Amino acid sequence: CASSLNSVAYNEQYF.

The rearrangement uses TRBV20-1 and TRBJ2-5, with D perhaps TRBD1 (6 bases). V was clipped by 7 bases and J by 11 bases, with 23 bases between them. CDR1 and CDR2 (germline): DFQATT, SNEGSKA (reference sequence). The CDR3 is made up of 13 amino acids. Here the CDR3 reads CSVKGNRACEQYF. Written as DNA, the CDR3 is TGCAGTGTTAAGGGAAACAGGGCCTGTGAGCAGTACTTC.

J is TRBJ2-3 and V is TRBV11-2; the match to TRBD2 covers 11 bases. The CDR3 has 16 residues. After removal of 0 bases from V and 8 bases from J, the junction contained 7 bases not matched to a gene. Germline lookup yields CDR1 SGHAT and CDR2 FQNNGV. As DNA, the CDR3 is TGTGCCAGCAGCTTAGAGATAGCGGGAGGGCATCGTACGCAGTATTTT. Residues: CASSLEIAGGHRTQYF.

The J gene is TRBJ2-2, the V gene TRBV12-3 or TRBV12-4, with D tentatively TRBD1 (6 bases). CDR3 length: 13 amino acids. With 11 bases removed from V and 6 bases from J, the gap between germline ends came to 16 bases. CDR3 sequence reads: CASLGASPGELFF. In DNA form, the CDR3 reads TGTGCCTCACTGGGGGCCTCCCCCGGGGAGCTGTTTTTT.

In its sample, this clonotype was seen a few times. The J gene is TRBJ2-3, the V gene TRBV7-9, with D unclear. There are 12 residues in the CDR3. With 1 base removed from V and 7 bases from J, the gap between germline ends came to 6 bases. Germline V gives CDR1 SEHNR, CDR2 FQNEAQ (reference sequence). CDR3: CASSLEGYTQYF. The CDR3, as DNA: TGTGCCAGCAGCTTAGAAGGATATACGCAGTATTTT.

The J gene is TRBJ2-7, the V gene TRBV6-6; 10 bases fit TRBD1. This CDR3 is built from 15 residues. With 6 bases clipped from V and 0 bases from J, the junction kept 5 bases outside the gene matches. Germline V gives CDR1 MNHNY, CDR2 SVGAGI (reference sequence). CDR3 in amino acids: CASSRTGGNSYEQYF. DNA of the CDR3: TGTGCCAGCAGCCGGACAGGGGGAAACTCCTACGAGCAGTACTTC.

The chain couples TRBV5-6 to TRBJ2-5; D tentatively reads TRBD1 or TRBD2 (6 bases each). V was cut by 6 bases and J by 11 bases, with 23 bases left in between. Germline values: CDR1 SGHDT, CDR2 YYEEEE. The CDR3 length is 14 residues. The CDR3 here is CASKNSVGGYEQYF. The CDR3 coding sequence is TGTGCCAGCAAAAACAGCGTGGGGGGCTATGAGCAGTACTTC. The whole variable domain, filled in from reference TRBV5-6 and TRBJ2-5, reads DAGVTQSPTHLIKTRGQQVTLRCSPKSGHDTVSWYQQALGQGPQFIFQYYEEEERQRGNFPDRFSGHQFPNYSSELNVNALLLGDSALYLCASKNSVGGYEQYFGPGTRLLVL.

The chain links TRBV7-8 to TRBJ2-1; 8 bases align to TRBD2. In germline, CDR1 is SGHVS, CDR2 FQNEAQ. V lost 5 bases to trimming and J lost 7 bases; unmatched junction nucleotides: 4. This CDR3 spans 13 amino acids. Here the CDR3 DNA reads TGTGCCAGCAGCGCCCTAGCGGGTAATGAGCAGTTCTTC. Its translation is CASSALAGNEQFF.

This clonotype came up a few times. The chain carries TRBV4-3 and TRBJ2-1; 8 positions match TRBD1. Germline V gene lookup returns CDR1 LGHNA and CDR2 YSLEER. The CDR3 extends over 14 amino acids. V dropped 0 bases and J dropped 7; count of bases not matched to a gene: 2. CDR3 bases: TGCGCCAGCAGCCAAGAGGACAGGGCGAATGAGCAGTTCTTC. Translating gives CASSQEDRANEQFF.